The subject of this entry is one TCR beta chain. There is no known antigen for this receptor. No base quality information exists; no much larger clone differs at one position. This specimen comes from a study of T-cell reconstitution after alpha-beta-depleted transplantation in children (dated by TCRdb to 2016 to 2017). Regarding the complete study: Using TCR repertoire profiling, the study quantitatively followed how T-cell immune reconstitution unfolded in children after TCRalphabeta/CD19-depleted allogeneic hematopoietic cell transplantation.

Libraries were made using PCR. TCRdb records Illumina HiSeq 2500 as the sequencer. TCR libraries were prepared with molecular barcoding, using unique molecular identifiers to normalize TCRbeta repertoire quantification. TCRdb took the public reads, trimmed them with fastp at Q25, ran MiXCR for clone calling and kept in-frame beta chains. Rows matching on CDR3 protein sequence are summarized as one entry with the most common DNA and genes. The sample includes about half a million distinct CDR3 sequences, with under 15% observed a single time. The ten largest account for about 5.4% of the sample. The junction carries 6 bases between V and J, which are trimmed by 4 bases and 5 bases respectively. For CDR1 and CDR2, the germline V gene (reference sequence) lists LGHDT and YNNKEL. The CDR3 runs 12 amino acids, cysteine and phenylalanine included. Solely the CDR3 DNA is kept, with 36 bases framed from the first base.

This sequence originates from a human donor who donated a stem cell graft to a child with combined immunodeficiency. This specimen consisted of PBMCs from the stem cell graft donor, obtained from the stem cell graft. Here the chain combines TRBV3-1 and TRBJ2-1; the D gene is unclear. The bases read TGTGCCAGCAGCCCCAGTAACAATGAGCAGTTCTTC. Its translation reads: CASSPSNNEQFF.